Detailed here is one TCR beta chain. The data originate from a study of control samples from healthy donors and cancer patients. The CDR3 consists of 11 residues. The germline V and J ends were trimmed by 8 bases and 7 bases, with 11 bases remaining between them. Per the germline V gene, CDR1 is MNHEY and CDR2 is SVGAGI. Clones were sequenced by immunoSEQ multiplex PCR, and TCRdb holds only the in-frame ones, with some missing. The sample carries more than 30,000 clones, 65% to 85% recorded once. Source material: PBMCs. This TCR derives from a woman in her sixties with lung cancer. The chain couples TRBV6-5 to TRBJ1-1; D gene ambiguous. CDR3 sequence: CASLSRSEAFF. CDR3 in DNA: TGTGCCAGCTTAAGCCGCAGTGAAGCTTTCTTT.